This T cell receptor (beta chain) came from a study of regulatory T cells in long-lasting Graves disease. Study-wide results and limits: Persistent disease preferred TRBV28, TRBJ1-2 and TRBJ2-5; new disease, TRBV20-1 and TRBJ2-1.

Libraries of TCR beta came from iRepertoire HTBI primers plus Arm-PCR of CDR3 regions. Authors' processing steps: Sequenced samples collectively carried 62 TRBV and 14 TRBJ segments. TCRdb re-called the multiplex PCR reads through MiXCR, storing one row per CDR3 protein. These V and J calls rely on TCRdb rather than the paper's analysis. The data show about 210,000 distinct CDR3 sequences, around 20% seen once. Note on this clonotype: Its cognate antigen is unknown. This likely came from a read error, as a far larger clone is one base away.

The length of the CDR3 is 14 residues. CDR1 and CDR2 (germline): SGHAT, FQNNGV. Losses at the gene ends were 7 bases for V and 2 bases for J; bases not matched to a gene: 3. Time point denoted: newly diagnosed GD, antithyroid drugs for less than 3 months. Construction of the TCR library relied on RNA isolated from PBMCs. The sample was also reused in another study, on T cells in Graves' hyperthyroidism and ophthalmopathy. That study reports: In validation, the model predicted ophthalmopathy. These predictions came a median 6.5 months before onset.

The V gene is TRBV11-2, the J gene TRBJ2-3, with 10 bases that match TRBD1. Here the sequenced sample was peripheral blood mononuclear cells (PBMCs), taken at new diagnosis, from a patient treated with antithyroid drugs. The TCR sequence derives from a woman in her twenties or thirties with Graves disease. CDR3 coding DNA: TGTGCCAGCACGGGACAGGGGTTCACAGATACGCAGTATTTT. Protein: CASTGQGFTDTQYF.